Below, 18 T cell receptor beta chains from the same sample are listed, as sequenced in a study of cytomegalovirus exposure and HLA in healthy donors. Both 60 Vbeta primers and 13 Jbeta primers went into the PCR. Sequencing used immunoSEQ multiplex PCR; TCRdb keeps in-frame clones, though not all of them. Of more than 75,000 clones in the sample, about 68% were seen once. The sequenced material came from PBMCs. The receptor set was obtained from a man between 35 and 55 years old in good health and CMV-seropositive.

The chain couples TRBV5-1 to TRBJ2-1; D might be TRBD2 (5 bases). Germline assignment: CDR1 SGHRS and CDR2 YFSETQ. The germline V and J ends were trimmed by 3 bases and 0 bases, with 16 bases remaining between them. CDR3 size: 17 residues. The chain's CDR3 is CASSSTPLGSSYNEQFF. The CDR3, as DNA: TGCGCCAGCAGCTCCACCCCCTTGGGGAGCTCCTACAATGAGCAGTTCTTC.

The chain carries TRBV5-5 and TRBJ2-2; no firm D call. Trimming took off 3 bases at V and 7 bases at J, with 7 bases between the two ends. Per the germline V gene, CDR1 is SGHKS and CDR2 is YYEKEE (reference sequence). This CDR3 is 12 amino acids long. The CDR3 coding sequence is TGTGCCAGCAGCTCTCGTATCGGGGAGCTGTTTTTT. Encoded protein: CASSSRIGELFF. Full variable domain (rest looked up from reference TRBV5-5 and TRBJ2-2): DAGVTQSPTHLIKTRGQQVTLRCSPISGHKSVSWYQQVLGQGPQFIFQYYEKEERGRGNFPDRFSARQFPNYSSELNVNALLLGDSALYLCASSSRIGELFFGEGSRLTVL.

This chain uses TRBV9 with TRBJ2-2, with TRBD2 matching over 8 bases. V lost 2 bases, J lost 3 bases, and 3 bases stayed unmatched. The CDR3 contains 15 residues. The germline V gene has CDR1 SGDLS and CDR2 YYNGEE. CDR3 region: CASSVRGGDTGELFF. CDR3 DNA sequence: TGTGCCAGCAGCGTCCGGGGGGGCGACACCGGGGAGCTGTTTTTT.

The V call is TRBV4-2, the J call TRBJ1-4, with TRBD1 as a possible D gene (5 bases). Trimming left V 3 bases short and J 5 bases short, with 16 bases between. Per germline, CDR1 LGHNA and CDR2 YNFKEQ. This CDR3 is built from 16 residues. The CDR3 protein is CASSQSTGRLNEKLFF. CDR3 bases: TGTGCCAGCAGCCAGTCTACAGGTCGCCTAAATGAAAAACTGTTTTTT.

The chain is built from TRBV5-1 and TRBJ1-1; D is ambiguous. Trimming shortened V by 2 bases and J by 8 bases, and 13 bases separated the two germline ends. Germline V lookup: CDR1 SGHRS, CDR2 YFSETQ. The length of the CDR3 is 13 residues. The CDR3 loop reads CASSFSVASEAFF. The CDR3 coding sequence is TGCGCCAGCAGCTTCTCAGTAGCGTCCGAAGCTTTCTTT.

This clone was picked up one time. This rearrangement joins TRBV7-2 to TRBJ1-1; D not resolved. Trimming left V 1 base short and J 5 bases short, with 8 bases between. The CDR3 consists of 13 residues. Germline lookup yields CDR1 SGHTA and CDR2 FQGNSA. The CDR3 region is CASSLEPYTEAFF. The CDR3 bases are TGTGCCAGCAGCTTAGAGCCGTATACTGAAGCTTTCTTT.

This rearrangement joins TRBV15 to TRBJ2-2, with TRBD2 matching over 10 bases. The CDR3 runs to 15 residues. The germline V gene has CDR1 LNHNV and CDR2 YYDKDF (reference sequence). The V and J ends lost 2 bases and 8 bases, in that order; junction bases with no gene match: 5. The CDR3 DNA reads as TGTGCCACCAGCAGACGGACTAGCGGCGGAGGGGAGCTGTTTTTT. Translation: CATSRRTSGGGELFF.

The gene calls are TRBV10-3 and TRBJ2-7, with 8 bases lining up with TRBD1. V gave up 7 bases and J gave up 5 bases; unmatched junction bases: 7. The germline gives CDR1 ENHRY, CDR2 SYGVKD. The CDR3 contains 13 residues. The CDR3 is CAITGTGMHEQYF. Here the CDR3 DNA reads TGTGCCATCACTGGGACAGGCATGCACGAGCAGTACTTC.

This clone was observed a handful of times. This chain joins TRBV25-1 and TRBJ2-3; 7 bases fit TRBD2. CDR1 is MGHDK, CDR2 SYGVNS, per germline. The V and J ends lost 4 bases and 3 bases, in that order; junction bases with no gene match: 7. This CDR3 is built from 15 residues. CDR3 nucleotide sequence: TGTGCCAGCAGTGGGGCCAGCGGGGAAACAGATACGCAGTATTTT. Translated: CASSGASGETDTQYF.

The genes are TRBV7-8 and TRBJ2-7, with 12 bases identical to TRBD2. The CDR3 extends over 17 amino acids. V gave up 3 bases and J gave up 5 bases; unmatched junction bases: 11. The germline CDR1 and CDR2 sequences are SGHVS and FQNEAQ. The DNA for the CDR3 is TGTGCCAGCAGCTTTCGGACCCGGCGACTAGCGGGAGACGAGCAGTACTTC. Translating gives CASSFRTRRLAGDEQYF.

The chain links TRBV7-9 to TRBJ1-2; no reliable D call. The CDR3 length is 15 residues. Germline V gene data show CDR1 as SEHNR and CDR2 as FQNEAQ (reference sequence). The V gene lost 4 bases and the J gene lost 2 bases, with 14 bases spanning the gap. CDR3 amino acids: CASSSAGSTNYGYTF. The DNA for the CDR3 is TGTGCCAGCAGCTCCGCCGGGTCTACAAACTATGGCTACACCTTC.

The chain uses TRBV14 and TRBJ2-5; a weak D match, TRBD1 (5 bases). The V end was cut by 3 bases, the J end by 4 bases, with 9 bases between. The CDR3 runs to 13 residues. Per germline, CDR1 SGHDN and CDR2 FVKESK. CDR3 nucleotide sequence: TGTGCCAGCAGCCAGGCTAGGGGAGAGACCCAGTACTTC. Its translation is CASSQARGETQYF.

The V call is TRBV6-1, the J call TRBJ1-1; a possible D gene is TRBD1 (5 bases). CDR1 is MNHNS, CDR2 SASEGT, per germline. The CDR3 contains 15 residues. V lost 1 base and J lost 1, with 10 bases in between. CDR3 in DNA: TGTGCCAGCAGTGAAGTTCCTGGGGCGAACACTGAAGCTTTCTTT. It specifies CASSEVPGANTEAFF.

V is TRBV5-1 and J is TRBJ2-5; 8 bases are shared with TRBD1. In germline, CDR1 is SGHRS, CDR2 YFSETQ. Unmatched junction bases numbered 11, after V lost 7 bases and J lost 3 bases. The CDR3 length is 15 residues. The CDR3 here is CASSGQGGKEETQYF. CDR3 sequence (DNA): TGCGCCAGCTCCGGACAGGGAGGAAAAGAAGAGACCCAGTACTTC.

In regard to this clone: An end of the junction differs from the germline gene, which may be a read error. The chain links TRBV6-1 to TRBJ2-3, with TRBD1 identical over 9 bases. The CDR3 length is 15 residues. CDR1 MNHNS and CDR2 SASEGT come from the germline V gene. The CDR3 protein is CASSRTGATTDMQYF. CDR3 sequence (DNA): TGTGCCAGCAGCCGGACAGGGGCGACCACAGATATGCAGTATTTT.

This clone was counted between two and nine times. The chain has TRBV7-6 and TRBJ2-7, with 10 positions matching TRBD2. This CDR3 is 13 amino acids long. Germline loops: CDR1 SGHVS, CDR2 FNYEAQ. Trimming took 5 bases from V and 5 from J; bases not matched to a gene: 3. CDR3 region: CASSLLAGDEQYF. As DNA, the CDR3 is TGTGCCAGCAGCCTGCTAGCGGGAGACGAGCAGTACTTC.

The rearrangement links TRBV28 to TRBJ2-4, with D maybe TRBD2 (6 bases). Germline V gene sequence: CDR1 MDHEN, CDR2 SYDVKM. This CDR3 region has 14 residues. The V end was cut by 6 bases, the J end by 7 bases, with 16 bases between. The CDR3 is CASSSLSGGNIQYF. The CDR3, as DNA: TGTGCCAGCAGCTCGCTCTCTGGAGGGAACATTCAGTACTTC.

The chain is built from TRBV2 and TRBJ2-7; TRBD2 matches 7 bases. Germline V lookup: CDR1 SNHLY, CDR2 FYNNEI. CDR3 length: 15 residues. Trimming took 4 bases from V and 1 from J; bases not matched to a gene: 7. CDR3 nucleotides: TGTGCCAGCAGTGGCGGGGGAGTGTTATCCTACGAGCAGTACTTC. It specifies CASSGGGVLSYEQYF. Full variable domain (missing parts from reference TRBV2 and TRBJ2-7): EPEVTQTPSHQVTQMGQEVILRCVPISNHLYFYWYRQILGQKVEFLVSFYNNEISEKSEIFDDQFSVERPDGSNFTLKIRSTKLEDSAMYFCASSGGGVLSYEQYFGPGTRLTVT.